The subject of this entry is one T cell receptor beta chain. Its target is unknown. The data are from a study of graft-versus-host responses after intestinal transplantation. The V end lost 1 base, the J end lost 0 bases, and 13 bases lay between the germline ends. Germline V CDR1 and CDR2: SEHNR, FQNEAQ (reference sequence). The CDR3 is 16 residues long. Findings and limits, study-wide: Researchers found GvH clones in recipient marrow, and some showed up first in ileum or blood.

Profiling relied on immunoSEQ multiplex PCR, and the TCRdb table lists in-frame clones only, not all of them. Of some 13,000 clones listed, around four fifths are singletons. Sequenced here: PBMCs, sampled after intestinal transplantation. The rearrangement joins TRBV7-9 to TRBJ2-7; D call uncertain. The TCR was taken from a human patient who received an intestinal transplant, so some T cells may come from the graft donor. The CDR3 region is CASSLGLSWSSYEQYF. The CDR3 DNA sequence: TGTGCCAGCAGCTTAGGGCTAAGTTGGAGCTCCTACGAGCAGTACTTC.